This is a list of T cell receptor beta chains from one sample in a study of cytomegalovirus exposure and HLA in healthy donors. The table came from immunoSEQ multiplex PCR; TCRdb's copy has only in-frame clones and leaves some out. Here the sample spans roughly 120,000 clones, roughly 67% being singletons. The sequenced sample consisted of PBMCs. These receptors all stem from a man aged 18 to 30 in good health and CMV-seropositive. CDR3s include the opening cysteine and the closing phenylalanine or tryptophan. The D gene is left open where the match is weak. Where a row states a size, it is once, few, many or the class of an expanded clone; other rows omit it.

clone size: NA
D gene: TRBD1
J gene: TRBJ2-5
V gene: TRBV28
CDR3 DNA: TGTGCCAGCAGTTTCTTTGGCAGGGGGGAGACCCAGTACTTC
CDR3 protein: CASSFFGRGETQYF

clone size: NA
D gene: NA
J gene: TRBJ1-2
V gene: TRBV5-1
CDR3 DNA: TGCGCCAGCAGCCTAGACGCAGGGGAAGGTGTTAACTATGGCTACACCTTC
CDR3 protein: CASSLDAGEGVNYGYTF

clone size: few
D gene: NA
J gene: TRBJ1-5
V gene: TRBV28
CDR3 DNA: TGTGCCAGCAGTCCCTATATGGGAGACAATCAGCCCCAGCATTTT
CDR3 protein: CASSPYMGDNQPQHF

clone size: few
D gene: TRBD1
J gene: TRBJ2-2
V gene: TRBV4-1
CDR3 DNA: TGCGCCAGCAGCAACAGGGGGCTCACCGGGGAGCTGTTTTTT
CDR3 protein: CASSNRGLTGELFF

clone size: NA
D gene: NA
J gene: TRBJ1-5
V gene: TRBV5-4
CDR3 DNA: TGTGCCAGCAGCCTGTACAATCAGCCCCAGCATTTT
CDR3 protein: CASSLYNQPQHF

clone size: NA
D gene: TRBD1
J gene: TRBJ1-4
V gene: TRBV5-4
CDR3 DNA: TGTGCCAGCAGCGTGGGACAGGGTGAAAAACTGTTTTTT
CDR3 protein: CASSVGQGEKLFF

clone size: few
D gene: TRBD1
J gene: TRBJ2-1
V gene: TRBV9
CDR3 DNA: TGTGCCAGCAGCGCGTTGGGGACAGGGGGCTACAATGAGCAGTTCTTC
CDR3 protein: CASSALGTGGYNEQFF

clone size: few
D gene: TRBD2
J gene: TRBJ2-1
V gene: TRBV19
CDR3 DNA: TGTGCCAGTAGTATACTCCCCGGGGGGGCGAATGAGCAGTTCTTC
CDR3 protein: CASSILPGGANEQFF

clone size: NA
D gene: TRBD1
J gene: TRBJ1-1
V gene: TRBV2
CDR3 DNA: TGTGCCAGCCTCGGGACAGGGGGCGGTTTGAACACTGAAGCTTTCTTT
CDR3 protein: CASLGTGGGLNTEAFF

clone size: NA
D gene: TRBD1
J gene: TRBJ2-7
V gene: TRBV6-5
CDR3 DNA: TGTGCCAGCAGTTACGGGACAGGGGGGTACTACGAGCAGTACTTC
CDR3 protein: CASSYGTGGYYEQYF

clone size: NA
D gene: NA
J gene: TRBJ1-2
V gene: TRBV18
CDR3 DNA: TGTGCCAGCTCACCACCACAAAACAGGGAATCGGGCTACACCTTC
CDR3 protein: CASSPPQNRESGYTF

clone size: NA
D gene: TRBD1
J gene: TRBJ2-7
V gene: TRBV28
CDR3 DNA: TGTGCCAGCATCCCGGACAGGGGGCCTACCTACGAGCAGTACTTC
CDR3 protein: CASIPDRGPTYEQYF

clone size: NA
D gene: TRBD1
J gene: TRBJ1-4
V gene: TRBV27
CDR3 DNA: TGTGCCAGCAGTTCCCAGACAGGGCAAAAACTGTTTTTT
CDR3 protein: CASSSQTGQKLFF

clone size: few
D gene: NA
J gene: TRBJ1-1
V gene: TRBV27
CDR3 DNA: TGTGCCAGCATTCGAAAATGGCAGGGGACTGAAGCTTTCTTT
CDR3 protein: CASIRKWQGTEAFF

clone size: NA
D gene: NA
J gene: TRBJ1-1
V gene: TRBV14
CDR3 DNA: TGTGCCAGCAGCCAAGATGGAGTCAGTGAAGCTTTCTTT
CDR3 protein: CASSQDGVSEAFF

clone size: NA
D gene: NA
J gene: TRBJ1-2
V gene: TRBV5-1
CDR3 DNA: TGCGCCAGCAGCTCTACTCGGGGTGGCTACACCTTC
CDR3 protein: CASSSTRGGYTF

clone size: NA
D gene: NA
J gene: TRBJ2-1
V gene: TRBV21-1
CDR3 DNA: TGTGCCAGCAGCTCCCTGACTAGCGGGGGGGTCAATGAGCAGTTCTTC
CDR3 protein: CASSSLTSGGVNEQFF

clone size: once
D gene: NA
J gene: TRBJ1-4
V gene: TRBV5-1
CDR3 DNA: TGCGCCAGCAGCCCTCTTACAACTAATGAAAAACTGTTTTTT
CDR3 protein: CASSPLTTNEKLFF

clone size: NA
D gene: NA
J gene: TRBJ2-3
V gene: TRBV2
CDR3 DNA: TGTGCCAGCAGTGAAGGGCTAGCGTGGGCGGATACGCAGTATTTT
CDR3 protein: CASSEGLAWADTQYF

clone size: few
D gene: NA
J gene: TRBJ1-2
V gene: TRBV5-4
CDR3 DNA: TGTGCCAGCAGCTTGATGGGGGCTTATGGCTACACCTTC
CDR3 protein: CASSLMGAYGYTF

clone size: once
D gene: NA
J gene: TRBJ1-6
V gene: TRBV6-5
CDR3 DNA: TGTGCCAGCAGGCTATCGAATTCACCCCTCCACTTT
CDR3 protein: CASRLSNSPLHF

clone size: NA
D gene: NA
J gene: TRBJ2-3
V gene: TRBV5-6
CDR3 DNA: TGTGCCAGCAGCTTGGTCGCCTTATCGTGGGACACGGTGACAGATACGCAGTATTTT
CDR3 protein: CASSLVALSWDTVTDTQYF

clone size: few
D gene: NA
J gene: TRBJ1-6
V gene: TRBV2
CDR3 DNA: TGTGCCAGCAGTGAAGAGAGTCAGGAATATTCACCCCTCCACTTT
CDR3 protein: CASSEESQEYSPLHF

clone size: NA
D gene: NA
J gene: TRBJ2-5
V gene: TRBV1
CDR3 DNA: TGCACCAGCAGCCAAGAAAGGGGCGGGACGGAAGGCCAAGAGACCCAGTACTTC
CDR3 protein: CTSSQERGGTEGQETQYF

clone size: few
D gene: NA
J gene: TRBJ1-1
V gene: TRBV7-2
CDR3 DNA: TGTGCCAGCAGCTTAGGGGCAGGGTACTTTCGAACTGAAGCTTTCTTT
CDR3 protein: CASSLGAGYFRTEAFF

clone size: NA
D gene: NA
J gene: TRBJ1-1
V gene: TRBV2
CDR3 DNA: TGTGCCAGCAGTGGTAGGACTAACACTGAAGCTTTCTTT
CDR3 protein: CASSGRTNTEAFF

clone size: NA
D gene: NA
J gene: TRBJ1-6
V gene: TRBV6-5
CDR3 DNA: TGTGCCAGCAGTTCACAGGCAAGGGGGTACTCACCCCTCCACTTT
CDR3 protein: CASSSQARGYSPLHF

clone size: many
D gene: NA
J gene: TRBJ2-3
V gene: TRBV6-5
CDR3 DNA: TGTGCCAGCAGTGAAGTTAGCATTGGAGATACGCAGTATTTT
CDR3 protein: CASSEVSIGDTQYF

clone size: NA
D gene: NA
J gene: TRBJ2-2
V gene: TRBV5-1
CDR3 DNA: TGCGCCAGCAAACCGTGGGCAGGCGACACCGGGGAGCTGTTTTTT
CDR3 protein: CASKPWAGDTGELFF

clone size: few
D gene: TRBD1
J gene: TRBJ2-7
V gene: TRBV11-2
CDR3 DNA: TGTGCCAGCAGCTTTAGTGGGACAGGGTCGGACGAGCAGTACTTC
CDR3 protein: CASSFSGTGSDEQYF

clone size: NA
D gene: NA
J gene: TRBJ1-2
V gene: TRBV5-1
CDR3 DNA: TGCGCCAGCAGCTTGGGGGCAGGGGCACTAAACTATGGCTACACCTTC
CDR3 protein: CASSLGAGALNYGYTF

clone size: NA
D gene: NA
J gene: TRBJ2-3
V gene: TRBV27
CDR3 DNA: TGTGCCAGCAGTTTTAGGACTTCCGGGGGATATACGCAGTATTTT
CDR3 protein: CASSFRTSGGYTQYF

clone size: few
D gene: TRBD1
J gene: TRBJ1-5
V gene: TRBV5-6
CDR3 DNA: TGTGCCAGCAGCTACAGGGGGCTATTTCCCAATCAGCCCCAGCATTTT
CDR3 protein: CASSYRGLFPNQPQHF

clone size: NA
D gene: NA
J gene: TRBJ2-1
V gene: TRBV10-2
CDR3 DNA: TGCGCCAGCACTGAAGACAGGTCTGGCTACAATGAGCAGTTCTTC
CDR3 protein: CASTEDRSGYNEQFF

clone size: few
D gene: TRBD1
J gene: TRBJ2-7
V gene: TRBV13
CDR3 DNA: TGTGCCAGCAGCCCGCGCGGACAGGCCAACTCCTACGAGCAGTACTTC
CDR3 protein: CASSPRGQANSYEQYF

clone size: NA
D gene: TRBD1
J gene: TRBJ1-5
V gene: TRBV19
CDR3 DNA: TGTGCCAGTAGTGTCTGGACAGGGGACCTTCAGCCCCAGCATTTT
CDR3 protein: CASSVWTGDLQPQHF

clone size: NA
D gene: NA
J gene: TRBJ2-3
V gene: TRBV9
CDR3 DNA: TGTGCCAGCAGCCGTAGTACTGGTAGCGCAGATACGCAGTATTTT
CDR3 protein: CASSRSTGSADTQYF

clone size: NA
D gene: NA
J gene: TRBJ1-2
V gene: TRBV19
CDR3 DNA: TGTGCCAGTAGTGCCAGTGGGAGAGTAGACTACACCTTC
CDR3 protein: CASSASGRVDYTF

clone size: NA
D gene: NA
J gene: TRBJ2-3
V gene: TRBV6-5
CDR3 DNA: TGTGCCAGCAGTTACGGGGCAGGAGGCACAGATACGCAGTATTTT
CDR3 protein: CASSYGAGGTDTQYF

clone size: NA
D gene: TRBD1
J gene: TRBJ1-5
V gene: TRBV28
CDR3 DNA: TGTGCCAGCAGCATTCAGACCGGGACAGGTCTTCAGCCCCAGCATTTT
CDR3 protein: CASSIQTGTGLQPQHF

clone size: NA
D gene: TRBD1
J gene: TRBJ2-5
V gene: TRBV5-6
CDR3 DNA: TGTGCCAGCAGCTTGGAGTTCCAGGGGGCGCGTGATACCCAGTACTTC
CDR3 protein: CASSLEFQGARDTQYF

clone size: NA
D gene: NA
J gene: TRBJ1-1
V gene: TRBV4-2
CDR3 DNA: TGTGCCAGCAGCCACACCGGTGTGGGCACAGACCGGAACACTGAAGCTTTCTTT
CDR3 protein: CASSHTGVGTDRNTEAFF

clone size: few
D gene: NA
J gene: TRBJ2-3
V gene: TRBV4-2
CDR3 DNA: TGTGCCAGCAGCCAACTCCCCGGGACATCGAGCACAGATACGCAGTATTTT
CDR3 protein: CASSQLPGTSSTDTQYF

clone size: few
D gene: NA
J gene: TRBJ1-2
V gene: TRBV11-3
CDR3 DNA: TGTGCCAGCAGCTTATATTTCTCCTATGGCTACACCTTC
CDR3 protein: CASSLYFSYGYTF

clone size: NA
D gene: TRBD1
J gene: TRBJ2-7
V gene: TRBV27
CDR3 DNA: TGTGCCAGCAGTTTACGATTACAGGGGAGCAGCGAGCAGTACTTC
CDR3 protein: CASSLRLQGSSEQYF

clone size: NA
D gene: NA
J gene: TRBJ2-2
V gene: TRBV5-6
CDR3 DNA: TGTGCCAGCAGCTTGGGAGGTAGCGCTACTCGAACCGGGGAGCTGTTTTTT
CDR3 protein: CASSLGGSATRTGELFF

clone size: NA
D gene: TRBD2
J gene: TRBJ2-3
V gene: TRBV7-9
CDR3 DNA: TGTGCCAGCAGCTTGACTAGCGGGGGATTGACAGATACGCAGTATTTT
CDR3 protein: CASSLTSGGLTDTQYF

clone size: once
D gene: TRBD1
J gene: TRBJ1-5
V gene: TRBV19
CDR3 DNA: TGTGCCAGTAGTACGGCCGGGACAGACCTTAGCAATCAGCCCCAGCATTTT
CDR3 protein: CASSTAGTDLSNQPQHF

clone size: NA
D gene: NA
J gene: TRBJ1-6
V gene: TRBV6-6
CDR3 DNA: TGTGCCAGCAGGTCCGAGCGGATTAACTATAATTCACCCCTCCACTTT
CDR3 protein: CASRSERINYNSPLHF

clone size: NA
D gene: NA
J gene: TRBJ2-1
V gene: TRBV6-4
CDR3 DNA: TGTGCCAGCAGGCGGGACTTCTCCTACAATGAGCAGTTCTTC
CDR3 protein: CASRRDFSYNEQFF

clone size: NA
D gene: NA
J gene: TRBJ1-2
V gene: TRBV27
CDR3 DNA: TGTGCCAGCAGTTTAGTAGGGGGTACCTATGGCTACACCTTC
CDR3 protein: CASSLVGGTYGYTF

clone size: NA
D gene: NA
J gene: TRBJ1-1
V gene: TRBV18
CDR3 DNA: TGTGCCAGCTCACCACTGAGGGTGAAAGACACTGAAGCTTTCTTT
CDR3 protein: CASSPLRVKDTEAFF

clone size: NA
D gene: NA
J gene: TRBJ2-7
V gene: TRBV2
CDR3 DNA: TGTGCCAGCAGTGATCGGGGGGCTGGGTACTTC
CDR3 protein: CASSDRGAGYF

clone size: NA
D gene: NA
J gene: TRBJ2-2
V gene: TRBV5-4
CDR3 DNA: TGTGCCAGCAGCCCTATTACCGGGGAGCTGTTTTTT
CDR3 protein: CASSPITGELFF

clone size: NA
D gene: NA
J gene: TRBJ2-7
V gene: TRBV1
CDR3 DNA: TGCACCAGCAGCCAACGAAGCGGTAGCGGGGGGGCCGAGAGGTACGAGCAGTACTTC
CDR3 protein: CTSSQRSGSGGAERYEQYF

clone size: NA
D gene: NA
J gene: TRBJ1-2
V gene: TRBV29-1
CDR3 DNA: TGCAGCGTCCGCAGGGACTATGGCTACACCTTC
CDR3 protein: CSVRRDYGYTF

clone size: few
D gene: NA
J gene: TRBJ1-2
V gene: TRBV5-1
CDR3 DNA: TGCGCCAGCAGCTTGGGGGAGAACTATGGCTACACCTTC
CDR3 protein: CASSLGENYGYTF

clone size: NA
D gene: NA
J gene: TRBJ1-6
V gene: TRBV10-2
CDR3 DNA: TGCGCCAGCACTTCACAGGCTAATAATTCACCCCTCCACTTT
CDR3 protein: CASTSQANNSPLHF

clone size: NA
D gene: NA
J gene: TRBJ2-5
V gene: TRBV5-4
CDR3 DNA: TGTGCCAGCAGGGGAGAAGGATACCAAGAGACCCAGTACTTC
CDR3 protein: CASRGEGYQETQYF

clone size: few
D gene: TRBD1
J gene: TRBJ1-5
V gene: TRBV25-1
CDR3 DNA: TGTGCCAGCAGCGGGACAGACCATCAGGCCCAGCATTTT
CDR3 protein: CASSGTDHQAQHF